These T cell receptor beta chains were read from a single sample in a study of Ad26.COV2.S vaccination and SARS-CoV-2 variants. Method: immunoSEQ multiplex PCR; TCRdb's copy keeps in-frame clones and lacks some. The sample records more than 85,000 clones, around 82% being singletons. This specimen consisted of peripheral blood, obtained after recovery from COVID-19. The receptors originated from a human donor who had recovered from COVID-19. CDR3s include the opening cysteine and the closing phenylalanine or tryptophan. A D gene is named only where the DNA matches it firmly. The size of a clone is reported for some rows only, either as once, few or many, or as a class for expanded clones.

V gene: TRBV25-1
J gene: TRBJ2-7
clone size: -
D gene: -
CDR3 protein: CASNPLDRQLYEQYF
CDR3 DNA: TGTGCCAGCAACCCATTGGACAGACAACTCTACGAGCAGTACTTC

V gene: TRBV29-1
J gene: TRBJ2-3
clone size: -
D gene: TRBD1
CDR3 protein: CSVENQGAWDTQYF
CDR3 DNA: TGCAGCGTTGAAAACCAGGGGGCTTGGGATACGCAGTATTTT

V gene: TRBV5-1
J gene: TRBJ2-7
clone size: -
D gene: -
CDR3 protein: CASSLKFAGESSYEQYF
CDR3 DNA: TGCGCCAGCAGCTTGAAATTTGCAGGCGAGAGCTCCTACGAGCAGTACTTC

V gene: TRBV3-1/TRBV3-2
J gene: TRBJ2-2
clone size: -
D gene: -
CDR3 protein: CASSFRTVNTGELFF
CDR3 DNA: TGTGCCAGCAGCTTCCGGACAGTGAACACCGGGGAGCTGTTTTTT

V gene: TRBV28
J gene: TRBJ1-6
clone size: -
D gene: -
CDR3 protein: CASGRGFYNSPLHF
CDR3 DNA: TGTGCCAGCGGGCGAGGTTTTTATAATTCACCCCTCCACTTT

V gene: TRBV4-3
J gene: TRBJ1-1
clone size: few
D gene: -
CDR3 protein: CASSQGRVGWSAFF
CDR3 DNA: TGCGCCAGCAGCCAAGGAAGGGTCGGGTGGAGTGCTTTCTTT

V gene: TRBV5-1
J gene: TRBJ1-1
clone size: -
D gene: -
CDR3 protein: CASSLVGNLNTEAFF
CDR3 DNA: TGCGCCAGCAGCTTGGTAGGCAACTTGAACACTGAAGCTTTCTTT

V gene: TRBV29-1
J gene: TRBJ2-5
clone size: -
D gene: -
CDR3 protein: CSVARGETQYF
CDR3 DNA: TGCAGCGTTGCAAGGGGGGAGACCCAGTACTTC

V gene: TRBV4-1
J gene: TRBJ1-3
clone size: few
D gene: -
CDR3 protein: CASSRVVSPGNTIYF
CDR3 DNA: TGCGCCAGCAGCCGGGTAGTCTCACCAGGGAACACCATATATTTT

V gene: TRBV7-9
J gene: TRBJ2-1
clone size: -
D gene: -
CDR3 protein: CASSSAPPNEQFF
CDR3 DNA: TGTGCCAGCAGCTCGGCCCCTCCGAATGAGCAGTTCTTC

V gene: TRBV21-1
J gene: TRBJ1-1
clone size: -
D gene: -
CDR3 protein: CASSEQGSHTEAFF
CDR3 DNA: TGTGCCAGCAGCGAACAGGGATCTCACACTGAAGCTTTCTTT

V gene: TRBV7-9
J gene: TRBJ1-3
clone size: few
D gene: -
CDR3 protein: CASSQSRASSGNTIYF
CDR3 DNA: TGTGCCAGCAGCCAAAGTCGGGCGAGCTCTGGAAACACCATATATTTT

V gene: TRBV19
J gene: TRBJ1-1
clone size: -
D gene: -
CDR3 protein: CASRPQQGNTEAFF
CDR3 DNA: TGTGCCAGTAGACCTCAACAGGGGAACACTGAAGCTTTCTTT

V gene: TRBV27
J gene: TRBJ2-2
clone size: -
D gene: -
CDR3 protein: CASSLYGGEYTGELFF
CDR3 DNA: TGTGCCAGCAGTTTATATGGGGGAGAATACACCGGGGAGCTGTTTTTT

V gene: TRBV29-1
J gene: TRBJ2-7
clone size: -
D gene: -
CDR3 protein: CSVGGRTIIYEQYF
CDR3 DNA: TGCAGCGTTGGTGGGAGGACAATTATCTACGAGCAGTACTTC

V gene: TRBV28
J gene: TRBJ2-7
clone size: once
D gene: TRBD1
CDR3 protein: CASSRGQGHYEQYF
CDR3 DNA: TGTGCCAGCAGCCGGGGACAGGGACACTACGAGCAGTACTTC

V gene: TRBV10-3
J gene: TRBJ1-2
clone size: few
D gene: TRBD1
CDR3 protein: CAIGRGTGGQGYTF
CDR3 DNA: TGTGCCATCGGAAGAGGGACAGGGGGGCAAGGCTACACCTTC

V gene: TRBV4-1
J gene: TRBJ1-4
clone size: -
D gene: TRBD1
CDR3 protein: CASSPLGQGNEKLFF
CDR3 DNA: TGCGCCAGCAGCCCCCTTGGACAGGGGAACGAAAAACTGTTTTTT

V gene: TRBV3-1/TRBV3-2
J gene: TRBJ1-3
clone size: -
D gene: -
CDR3 protein: CASSQGPSGNTIYF
CDR3 DNA: TGTGCCAGCAGCCAAGGACCGTCTGGAAACACCATATATTTT

V gene: TRBV2
J gene: TRBJ1-5
clone size: -
D gene: -
CDR3 protein: CASSEIPNQPQHF
CDR3 DNA: TGTGCCAGCAGTGAGATTCCCAATCAGCCCCAGCATTTT

V gene: TRBV7-2
J gene: TRBJ1-2
clone size: -
D gene: -
CDR3 protein: CASSLGSLGGKIYGYTF
CDR3 DNA: TGTGCCAGCAGCTTAGGATCGCTTGGGGGCAAAATCTATGGCTACACCTTC

V gene: TRBV4-1
J gene: TRBJ2-5
clone size: -
D gene: TRBD2
CDR3 protein: CASSRVTSGGLQETQYF
CDR3 DNA: TGCGCCAGCAGCCGGGTGACTAGCGGGGGACTCCAAGAGACCCAGTACTTC

V gene: TRBV6-1
J gene: TRBJ2-5
clone size: few
D gene: -
CDR3 protein: CASSESRAQETQYF
CDR3 DNA: TGTGCCAGCAGTGAAAGTAGAGCGCAAGAGACCCAGTACTTC

V gene: TRBV4-3
J gene: TRBJ1-6
clone size: medium-sized
D gene: -
CDR3 protein: CASSLDRSNSPLHF
CDR3 DNA: TGCGCCAGCAGCCTAGACAGGAGCAATTCACCCCTCCACTTT

V gene: TRBV4-2
J gene: TRBJ1-2
clone size: -
D gene: TRBD1
CDR3 protein: CASNKPGQGSRGYTF
CDR3 DNA: TGTGCCAGCAACAAACCGGGACAGGGTTCAAGGGGCTACACCTTC

V gene: TRBV10-1
J gene: TRBJ2-1
clone size: -
D gene: TRBD1
CDR3 protein: CASSEAPSGTGYNEQFF
CDR3 DNA: TGCGCCAGCAGCGAGGCTCCGTCCGGGACAGGCTACAATGAGCAGTTCTTC

V gene: TRBV6-2/TRBV6-3
J gene: TRBJ1-4
clone size: once
D gene: -
CDR3 protein: CASTPQATNEKLFF
CDR3 DNA: TGTGCCAGCACCCCGCAGGCAACTAATGAAAAACTGTTTTTT

V gene: TRBV27
J gene: TRBJ2-3
clone size: -
D gene: TRBD2
CDR3 protein: CASSLAGLAGDLTDTQYF
CDR3 DNA: TGTGCCAGCAGTTTAGCTGGACTAGCGGGGGACCTCACAGATACGCAGTATTTT

V gene: TRBV10-3
J gene: TRBJ2-1
clone size: -
D gene: TRBD2
CDR3 protein: CAIGGLAEPEGEQFF
CDR3 DNA: TGTGCCATCGGGGGACTAGCGGAACCCGAAGGGGAGCAGTTCTTC

V gene: TRBV5-1
J gene: TRBJ2-1
clone size: few
D gene: TRBD2
CDR3 protein: CASSPGGGAYNEQFF
CDR3 DNA: TGCGCCAGCAGCCCGGGCGGGGGGGCCTACAATGAGCAGTTCTTC

V gene: TRBV3-1/TRBV3-2
J gene: TRBJ1-1
clone size: -
D gene: TRBD1
CDR3 protein: CASSLWRDSMNTEAFF
CDR3 DNA: TGTGCCAGCAGCCTCTGGAGGGACAGCATGAACACTGAAGCTTTCTTT

V gene: TRBV10-3
J gene: TRBJ2-7
clone size: -
D gene: TRBD2
CDR3 protein: CAISESTSVLYEQYF
CDR3 DNA: TGTGCCATCAGTGAGTCGACTAGCGTTCTCTACGAGCAGTACTTC

V gene: TRBV2
J gene: TRBJ1-1
clone size: few
D gene: -
CDR3 protein: CASSSGRITPEAFF
CDR3 DNA: TGTGCCAGCAGTTCAGGCAGAATAACCCCTGAAGCTTTCTTT

V gene: TRBV29-1
J gene: TRBJ1-1
clone size: once
D gene: TRBD1
CDR3 protein: CSVDRPTGGPAEAFF
CDR3 DNA: TGCAGCGTTGATAGGCCCACAGGGGGCCCGGCTGAAGCTTTCTTT

V gene: TRBV10-3
J gene: TRBJ2-6
clone size: -
D gene: TRBD1
CDR3 protein: CAIRGQGVSGANVLTF
CDR3 DNA: TGTGCCATACGTGGACAGGGAGTCTCTGGGGCCAACGTCCTGACTTTC

V gene: TRBV13
J gene: TRBJ1-4
clone size: -
D gene: -
CDR3 protein: CASGSSGEGDEKLFF
CDR3 DNA: TGTGCCAGCGGGTCTTCAGGGGAAGGCGATGAAAAACTGTTTTTT

V gene: TRBV7-6
J gene: TRBJ1-2
clone size: -
D gene: TRBD1
CDR3 protein: CASSLATGPVQGYTF
CDR3 DNA: TGTGCCAGCAGCTTAGCGACAGGGCCCGTGCAGGGCTACACCTTC

V gene: TRBV29-1
J gene: TRBJ1-1
clone size: -
D gene: -
CDR3 protein: CSVEDVGDEAFF
CDR3 DNA: TGCAGCGTTGAAGATGTAGGCGATGAAGCTTTCTTT